This T cell receptor (beta chain) was sequenced during a study of control samples from healthy donors and cancer patients. The CDR3 loop spans 16 amino acids. V was clipped by 0 bases and J by 1 base, with 12 bases between them. CDR1 is LGHNA, CDR2 YNFKEQ, per germline. Method: immunoSEQ multiplex PCR; TCRdb's copy keeps in-frame clones and lacks some. The sample lists 170,000 or so clones; about 93% were seen once. The origin of this receptor is a man between 18 and 29 years old in good health. The sample consisted of blood. The chain recombines TRBV4-2 with TRBJ2-5; TRBD1 or TRBD2 may be the D gene (5 bases each). CDR3 sequence (DNA): TGTGCCAGCAGCCAAGAGGGGTTTGGGACCCAAGAGACCCAGTACTTC. This sequence encodes CASSQEGFGTQETQYF.